Listed here are 6 T cell receptor beta chains from one sample, sequenced in a study of blood T cell repertoires in COVID-19. Profiled with immunoSEQ multiplex PCR; TCRdb holds only in-frame clones, not every one. This sample carries about 120,000 clones, roughly 80% of them seen once, and the ten largest clones take roughly 2.6%. The sequenced sample consisted of peripheral blood. These receptor sequences come from a man aged 50-60 years with acute or convalescent COVID-19.

The rearrangement links TRBV2 to TRBJ2-2; 8 nucleotides align to TRBD1. With V trimmed by 11 bases and J by 0 bases, 8 bases remained unmatched. The CDR3 consists of 15 residues. Germline loops: CDR1 SNHLY, CDR2 FYNNEI. The CDR3, as DNA: TGTGCCCAGCGGTTGGACAGGGCGAACACCGGGGAGCTGTTTTTT. Its translation is CAQRLDRANTGELFF.

V is TRBV5-1 and J is TRBJ2-7; tentatively, D is TRBD1 (6 bases). V lost 5 bases and J lost 2, with 17 bases in between. This CDR3 spans 15 amino acids. The germline V gene has CDR1 SGHRS and CDR2 YFSETQ. CDR3 DNA: TGCGCCAGCAGAGAGGACAGCCTAGGACCCTACGAGCAGTACTTC. It codes for CASREDSLGPYEQYF.

The chain carries TRBV11-2 and TRBJ2-1; tentative D call: TRBD2 (6 bases). CDR3 length: 14 residues. With 5 bases removed from V and 12 bases from J, the gap between germline ends came to 20 bases. In germline, CDR1 is SGHAT, CDR2 FQNNGV. The CDR3 nucleotides read TGTGCCAGCAGCCCGGAGGGCGACCGAGGGATGCAGTTCTTC. This translates into CASSPEGDRGMQFF.

The chain uses TRBV3-1 (or the pseudogene TRBV3-2) and TRBJ2-3; 10 bases align to TRBD2. The V and J ends lost 8 bases and 1 base, in that order; junction bases with no gene match: 6. This CDR3 is built from 15 residues. Germline-derived CDR1 and CDR2 are LGHDT and YNNKEL (reference sequence). The CDR3 region has the DNA TGTGCCAGCCAGCGGGGGGGCCGAGGCACAGATACGCAGTATTTT. Its protein product is CASQRGGRGTDTQYF.

The CDR3 loop is CASSVNRVGGNQPQHF. CDR3 in DNA: TGTGCCAGCAGTGTCAACAGGGTCGGGGGCAATCAGCCCCAGCATTTT. The chain joins TRBV28 to TRBJ1-5; D is possibly TRBD1 (6 bases). Germline V gene sequence: CDR1 MDHEN, CDR2 SYDVKM. Trimming removed 5 bases from V and 2 bases from J, with 16 bases in between. This CDR3 has 16 amino acids. Looking up the rest from reference TRBV28 and TRBJ1-5 gives the full variable domain: DVKVTQSSRYLVKRTGEKVFLECVQDMDHENMFWYRQDPGLGLRLIYFSYDVKMKEKGDIPEGYSVSREKKERFSLILESASTNQTSMYLCASSVNRVGGNQPQHFGDGTRLSIL.

The chain has TRBV3-1 (or the pseudogene TRBV3-2) and TRBJ2-2, with TRBD1 identical over 12 bases. The germline gives CDR1 LGHDT, CDR2 YNNKEL (reference sequence). Losses at the gene ends were 2 bases for V and 3 bases for J; bases not matched to a gene: 4. The CDR3 contains 17 residues. CDR3 DNA sequence: TGTGCCAGCAGCCAAAGGGACAGGGGGCCGGACACCGGGGAGCTGTTTTTT. Protein product: CASSQRDRGPDTGELFF.